The present T cell receptor beta chain was sequenced within a study of cytomegalovirus exposure and HLA in healthy donors. Germline values: CDR1 SGDLS, CDR2 YYNGEE. CDR3 size: 14 residues. J was trimmed by 5 bases and V by 3 bases; bases with no gene match: 4. Both 60 Vbeta primers and 13 Jbeta primers went into the PCR. The table came from immunoSEQ multiplex PCR; TCRdb's copy has only in-frame clones and leaves some out. The sample has some 180,000 clones, 70% to 80% seen once. This clone was detected only a few times. The sample taken for sequencing was PBMCs. This receptor was obtained from a woman in her 30s in good health and CMV-seropositive. The rearrangement joins TRBV9 to TRBJ2-7, with 11 bases fitting TRBD1. The CDR3 bases are TGTGCCAGCAGCGCGGGACAGGGGGACAACGAGCAGTACTTC. It yields the protein CASSAGQGDNEQYF.